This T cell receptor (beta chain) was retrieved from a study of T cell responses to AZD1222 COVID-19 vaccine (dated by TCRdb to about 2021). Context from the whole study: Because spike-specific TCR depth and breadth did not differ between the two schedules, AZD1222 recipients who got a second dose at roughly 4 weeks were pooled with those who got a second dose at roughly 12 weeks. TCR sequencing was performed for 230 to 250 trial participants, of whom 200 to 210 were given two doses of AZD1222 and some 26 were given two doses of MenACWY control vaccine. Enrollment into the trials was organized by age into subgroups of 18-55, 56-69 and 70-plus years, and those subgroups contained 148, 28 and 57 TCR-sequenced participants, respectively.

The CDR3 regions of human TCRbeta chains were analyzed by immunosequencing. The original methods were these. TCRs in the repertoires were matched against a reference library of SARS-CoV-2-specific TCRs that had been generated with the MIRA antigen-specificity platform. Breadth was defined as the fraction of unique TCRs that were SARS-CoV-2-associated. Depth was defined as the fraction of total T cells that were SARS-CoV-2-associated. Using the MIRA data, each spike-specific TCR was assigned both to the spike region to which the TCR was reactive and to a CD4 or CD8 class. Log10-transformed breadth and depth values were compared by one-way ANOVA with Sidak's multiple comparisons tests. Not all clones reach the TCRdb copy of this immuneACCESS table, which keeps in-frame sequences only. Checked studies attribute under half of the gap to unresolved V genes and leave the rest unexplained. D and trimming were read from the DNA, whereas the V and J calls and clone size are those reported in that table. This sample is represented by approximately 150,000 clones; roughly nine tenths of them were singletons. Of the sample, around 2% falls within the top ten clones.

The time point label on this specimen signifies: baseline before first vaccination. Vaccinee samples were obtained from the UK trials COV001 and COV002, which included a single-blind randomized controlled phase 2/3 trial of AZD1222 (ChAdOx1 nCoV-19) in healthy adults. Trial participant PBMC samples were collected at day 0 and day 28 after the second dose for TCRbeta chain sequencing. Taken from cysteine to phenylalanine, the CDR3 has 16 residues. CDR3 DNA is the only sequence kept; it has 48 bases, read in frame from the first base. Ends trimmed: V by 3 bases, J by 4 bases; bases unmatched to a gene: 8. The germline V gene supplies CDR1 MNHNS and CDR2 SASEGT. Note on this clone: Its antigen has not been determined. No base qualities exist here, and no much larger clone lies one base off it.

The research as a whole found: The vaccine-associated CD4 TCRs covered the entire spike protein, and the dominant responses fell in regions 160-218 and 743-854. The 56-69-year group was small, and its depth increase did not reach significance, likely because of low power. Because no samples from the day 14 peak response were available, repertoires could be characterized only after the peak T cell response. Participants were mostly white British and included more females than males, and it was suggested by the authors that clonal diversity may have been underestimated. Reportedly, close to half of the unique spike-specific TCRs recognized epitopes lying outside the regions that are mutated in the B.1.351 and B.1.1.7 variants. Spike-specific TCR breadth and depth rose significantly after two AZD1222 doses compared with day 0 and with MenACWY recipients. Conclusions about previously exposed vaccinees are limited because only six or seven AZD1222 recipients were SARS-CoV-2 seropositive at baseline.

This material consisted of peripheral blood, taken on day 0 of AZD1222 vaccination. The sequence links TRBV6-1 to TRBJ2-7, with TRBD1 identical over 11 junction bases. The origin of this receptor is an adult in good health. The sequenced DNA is TGTGCCAGCAGTGAGGCCGGACAGGGGGCAAGGTACGAGCAGTACTTC. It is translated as CASSEAGQGARYEQYF.